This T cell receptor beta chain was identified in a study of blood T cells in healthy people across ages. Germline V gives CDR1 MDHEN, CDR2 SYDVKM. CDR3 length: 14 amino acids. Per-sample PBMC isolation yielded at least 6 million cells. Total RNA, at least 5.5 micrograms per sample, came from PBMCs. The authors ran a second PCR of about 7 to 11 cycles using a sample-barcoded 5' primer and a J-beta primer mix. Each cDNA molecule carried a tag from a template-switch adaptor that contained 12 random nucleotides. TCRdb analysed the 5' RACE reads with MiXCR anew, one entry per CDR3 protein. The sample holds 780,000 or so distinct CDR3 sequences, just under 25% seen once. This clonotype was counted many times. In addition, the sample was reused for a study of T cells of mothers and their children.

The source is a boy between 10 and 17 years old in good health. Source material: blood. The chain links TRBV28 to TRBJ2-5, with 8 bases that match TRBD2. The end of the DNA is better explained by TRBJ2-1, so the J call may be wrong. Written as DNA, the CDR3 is TGTGCCAGCACCCCCGACGGGGGGGCCGGGGAGCAGTTCTTC. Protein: CASTPDGGAGEQFF.